This TCR beta chain was profiled in a study of T-cell reconstitution after alpha-beta-depleted transplantation in children. Findings of the study overall: Surviving recipient T cells and intrathymic progenitors accounted for some patients' high TCRbeta diversity at day 60. Approximately two months post-transplant, alpha-beta T cells reportedly originated from several hundred expanded graft clones. The authors attributed T-cell counts and diversity one year after transplant mostly to newly produced T cells.

The CDR3 is 13 amino acids. In germline, CDR1 is LGHNA, CDR2 YSLEER. V was clipped by 5 bases and J by 8 bases; unmatched bases: 6. The TCRbeta library incorporated unique molecular identifiers. TCRdb fed the PCR reads into MiXCR, producing one record per CDR3 protein. The data contain about 510,000 distinct CDR3 sequences, around 10% of them singletons. As for this clonotype: Its specificity is not known.

The clonotype originates from a female patient aged 2 to 10 who had a stem cell transplant for aplastic anemia, so the T cells may come from the graft donor. This chain connects TRBV4-3 to TRBJ2-1; 7 bases line up with TRBD2. The source was PBMCs, mostly from graft donor cells, collected 180 days after TCRalphabeta/CD19-depleted stem cell transplant. DNA for the CDR3: TGCGCCAGCAGCTCGCGGGGAGGGCATGAGCAGTTCTTC. It codes for CASSSRGGHEQFF.